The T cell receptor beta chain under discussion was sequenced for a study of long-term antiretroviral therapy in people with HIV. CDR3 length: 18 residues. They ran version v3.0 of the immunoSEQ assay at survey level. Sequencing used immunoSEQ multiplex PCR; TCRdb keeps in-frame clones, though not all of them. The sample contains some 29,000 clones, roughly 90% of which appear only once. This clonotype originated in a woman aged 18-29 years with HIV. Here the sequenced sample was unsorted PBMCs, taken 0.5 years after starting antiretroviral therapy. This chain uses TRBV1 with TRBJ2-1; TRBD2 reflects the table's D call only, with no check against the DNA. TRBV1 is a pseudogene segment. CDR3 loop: CTSSHPGLAGGSYNEQFF. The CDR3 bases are TGCACCAGCAGCCACCCGGGACTAGCGGGAGGCTCCTACAATGAGCAGTTCTTC.